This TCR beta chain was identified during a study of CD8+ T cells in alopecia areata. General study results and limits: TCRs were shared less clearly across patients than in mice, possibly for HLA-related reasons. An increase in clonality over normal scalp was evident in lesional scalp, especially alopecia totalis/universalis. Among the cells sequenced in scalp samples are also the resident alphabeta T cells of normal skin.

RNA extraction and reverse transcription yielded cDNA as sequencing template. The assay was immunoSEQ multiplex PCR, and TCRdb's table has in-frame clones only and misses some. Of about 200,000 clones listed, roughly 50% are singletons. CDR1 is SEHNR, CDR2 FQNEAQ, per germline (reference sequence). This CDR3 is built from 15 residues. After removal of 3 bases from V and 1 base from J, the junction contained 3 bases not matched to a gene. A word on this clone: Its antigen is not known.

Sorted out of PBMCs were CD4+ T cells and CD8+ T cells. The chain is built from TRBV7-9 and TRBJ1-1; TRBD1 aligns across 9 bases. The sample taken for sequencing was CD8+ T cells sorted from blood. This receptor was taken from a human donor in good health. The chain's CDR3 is CASSFWTGENTEAFF. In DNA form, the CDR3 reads TGTGCCAGCAGCTTTTGGACAGGGGAGAACACTGAAGCTTTCTTT. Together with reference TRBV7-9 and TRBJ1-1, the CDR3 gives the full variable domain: DTGVSQNPRHKITKRGQNVTFRCDPISEHNRLYWYRQTLGQGPEFLTYFQNEAQLEKSRLLSDRFSAERPKGSFSTLEIQRTEQGDSAMYLCASSFWTGENTEAFFGQGTRLTVV.